This TCR beta chain was captured in a study of T cells in Graves' hyperthyroidism and ophthalmopathy. TCR beta CDR3 region amplification was performed from RNA transcripts. With the HTBI primer set, the TCR CDR3 went through a first round of RT-PCR. TCRdb analysed the multiplex PCR reads with MiXCR anew, one entry per CDR3 protein. The table has 450,000 to 550,000 distinct CDR3 sequences, approximately 25% seen once. Looked up from germline, CDR1 is MDHEN and CDR2 is SYDVKM. Trimming at V came to 4 bases and at J to 7 bases, leaving 6 bases not matched to a gene. The CDR3 is 13 amino acids. Sequenced material: blood. The clonotype was recovered from a woman aged 25 to 45 with Graves' ophthalmopathy. J is TRBJ2-7 and V is TRBV28; TRBD1 matches at 8 bases. The CDR3 DNA reads as TGTGCCAGCAGTTCACGGACAGGGCGGGAGCAGTACTTC. This encodes CASSSRTGREQYF.